This T cell receptor beta chain was profiled in a study of blood T cell repertoires in COVID-19. This table comes from immunoSEQ multiplex PCR, and its TCRdb copy is limited to in-frame clones, with some not included. The profile shows over 150,000 clones, approximately 79% of them singletons. The CDR3 spans 11 residues. Trimming took 4 bases from V and 7 from J, leaving 8 bases between them. The sequenced sample was peripheral blood. This TCR was sampled from a woman between 45 and 60 years old with acute or convalescent COVID-19. This chain joins TRBV23-1 and TRBJ2-7; D is unresolved. TRBV23-1 is given ORF status, its function remaining uncertain. This CDR3 reads CASSPQKEQYF. The DNA of the CDR3 is TGCGCCAGCAGTCCCCAGAAAGAGCAGTACTTC.